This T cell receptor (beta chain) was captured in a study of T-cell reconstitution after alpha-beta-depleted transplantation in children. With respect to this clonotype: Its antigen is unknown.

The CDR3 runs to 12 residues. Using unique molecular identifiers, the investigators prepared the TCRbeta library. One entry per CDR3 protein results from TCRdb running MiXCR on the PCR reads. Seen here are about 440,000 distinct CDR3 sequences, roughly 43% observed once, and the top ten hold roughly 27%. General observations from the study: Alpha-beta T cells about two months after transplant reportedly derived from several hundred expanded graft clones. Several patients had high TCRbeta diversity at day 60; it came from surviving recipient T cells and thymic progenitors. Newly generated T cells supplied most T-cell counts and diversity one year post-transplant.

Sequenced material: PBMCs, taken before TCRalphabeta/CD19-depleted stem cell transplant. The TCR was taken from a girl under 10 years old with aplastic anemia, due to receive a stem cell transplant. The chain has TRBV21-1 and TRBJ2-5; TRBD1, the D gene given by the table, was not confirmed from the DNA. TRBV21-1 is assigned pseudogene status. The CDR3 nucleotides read TGTGCCAGCAGCATCACTGACAGGTCCGGGGCCTTC. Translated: CASSITDRSGAF.